A single sample is the source of the 29 T cell receptor beta chains below, sequenced in a study of regulatory T cells in long-lasting Graves disease. With iRepertoire HTBI primers and Arm-PCR of CDR3 regions, TCR beta libraries were built. TCRdb re-derived calls from the multiplex PCR reads in MiXCR, one entry per CDR3 protein. The table lists hundreds of thousands of distinct CDR3 sequences, 15% of them singletons, with approximately 7.6% in the top ten. The time point: newly diagnosed GD, antithyroid drugs for less than 3 months. There was RNA extracted from PBMCs, and the TCR library was made from it. These records were also assigned to another study, of T cells in Graves' hyperthyroidism and ophthalmopathy.

Specimen: peripheral blood mononuclear cells (PBMCs), collected at new diagnosis, from a patient treated with antithyroid drugs. Receptor source: a woman aged 40 to 50 with Graves disease.

This clonotype has ten or more counts. The chain carries TRBV7-2 and TRBJ1-1; D is possibly TRBD1 (6 bases). Germline V gene lookup returns CDR1 SGHTA and CDR2 FQGNSA. The CDR3 has 15 amino acids. Deletions cut 5 bases from V and 0 bases from J, with 13 bases between. The CDR3 sequence: CASSQGTLMNTEAFF. CDR3 DNA: TGTGCCAGCAGCCAAGGGACACTTATGAACACTGAAGCTTTCTTT.

This clonotype was counted many times. V and J are TRBV12-3 or TRBV12-4 and TRBJ2-3; TRBD2 agrees at 8 bases. V lost 5 bases to trimming and J lost 3 bases; unmatched junction nucleotides: 13. CDR3 length: 17 amino acids. CDR3 sequence (DNA): TGTGCCAGCAGTCCCCCGGAGCGGGAGTTTGTTACAGATACGCAGTATTTT. Translated, it gives CASSPPEREFVTDTQYF.

This clonotype was observed a few times. The rearrangement links TRBV24-1 to TRBJ2-1; possible D gene TRBD1, 6 bases. Per germline, CDR1 KGHDR and CDR2 SFDVKD. Trimming took 3 bases from V and 9 from J, leaving 17 bases between them. The CDR3 is 15 residues long. The CDR3 sequence: CATSDADSSVFEQFF. The CDR3 nucleotides are TGTGCCACCAGTGATGCGGACAGTTCAGTCTTTGAGCAGTTCTTC.

This clonotype was seen at least ten times. The gene calls are TRBV2 and TRBJ1-2, with D perhaps TRBD1 (6 bases). Between the trimmed V and J ends, which lost 2 bases and 3 bases, there was a span of 10 bases. The CDR3 runs 14 residues. The germline CDR1 and CDR2 sequences are SNHLY and FYNNEI. The CDR3 loop reads CASSEQGTHYGYTF. The CDR3, as DNA: TGTGCCAGCAGTGAACAGGGGACACACTATGGCTACACCTTC.

This clonotype was seen many times. The chain has TRBV3-1 and TRBJ2-3; D may correspond to TRBD1 or TRBD2 (5 bases each). The J call may be faulty, since TRBJ2-5 better matches the DNA end. CDR3 size: 13 residues. Per the germline V gene, CDR1 is LGHDT and CDR2 is YNNKEL (reference sequence). CDR3 in DNA: TGTGCCAGCAGCCAAGCGGGACCAGAGACCCAGTACTTC. Residues: CASSQAGPETQYF.

This clonotype was counted ten times or more. The chain has TRBV6-1 and TRBJ2-5; D may correspond to TRBD1 or TRBD2 (6 bases each). The CDR3 is 16 amino acids. V was trimmed by 4 bases and J by 1 base, leaving 16 bases between them. Germline CDR1 MNHNS, CDR2 SASEGT. For the CDR3, the DNA is TGTGCCAGCAGTGCGGGGGCCACGAGTTCCCAAGAGACCCAGTACTTC. Its protein is CASSAGATSSQETQYF.

A few counts support this clonotype. CDR3 nucleotide sequence: TGCGCCAGCAGCTTGCCAGGGGGTTGGGAGACCCAGTACTTC. Translating it yields CASSLPGGWETQYF. The rearrangement links TRBV5-1 to TRBJ2-5, with 7 bases identical to TRBD1. The length of the CDR3 is 14 residues. Trimming at V came to 1 base and at J to 5 bases, leaving 5 bases not matched to a gene. Germline V gene lookup returns CDR1 SGHRS and CDR2 YFSETQ.

This clonotype was seen many times. The chain links TRBV5-5 to TRBJ2-7; 10 bases map to TRBD1. The V and J ends lost 6 bases and 4 bases, in that order; junction bases with no gene match: 7. CDR3 size: 14 residues. Germline values: CDR1 SGHKS, CDR2 YYEKEE (reference sequence). This CDR3 is CASITWDRGYEQYF. The CDR3 nucleotides are TGTGCCAGCATCACATGGGACAGGGGATACGAGCAGTACTTC.

The sample holds many counts of this clonotype. J is TRBJ2-7 and V is TRBV28; D may be TRBD2 (6 bases). Trimming took 3 bases from V and 4 from J, leaving 13 bases between them. From germline, CDR1 is MDHEN and CDR2 SYDVKM. The CDR3 extends over 14 amino acids. The DNA for the CDR3 is TGTGCCAGCAGTTTCAACCCTAGCGTATACGAGCAGTACTTC. Protein sequence: CASSFNPSVYEQYF.

This chain joins TRBV9 and TRBJ2-2; D is perhaps TRBD2 (6 bases). Trimming shortened V by 0 bases and J by 0 bases, and 9 bases separated the two germline ends. Germline V lookup: CDR1 SGDLS, CDR2 YYNGEE. CDR3 length equals 16 residues. The CDR3 DNA reads as TGTGCCAGCAGCGTAGGCGGGGCTCCGAACACCGGGGAGCTGTTTTTT. Translated, it gives CASSVGGAPNTGELFF.

This sequence joins TRBV12-5 and TRBJ2-7; D is unresolved. The germline gives CDR1 LGHNT, CDR2 FRNRAP. The CDR3 runs 13 residues. Trimming pared 6 bases from V and 4 bases from J, leaving 13 bases between. The CDR3 spells CASGLLHKYEQYF. In DNA, the CDR3 is TGTGCTAGTGGCCTCTTACACAAGTACGAGCAGTACTTC.

CDR3 coding DNA: TGCAGTGGAACAGGGGCGGGTCAGCCCCAGCATTTT. The encoded protein is CSGTGAGQPQHF. This chain joins TRBV20-1 and TRBJ1-5, with 7 bases aligning to TRBD1. With 7 bases clipped from V and 6 bases from J, the junction kept 6 bases outside the gene matches. This CDR3 is built from 12 residues. Germline V CDR1 and CDR2: DFQATT, SNEGSKA (reference sequence).

The genes are TRBV3-1 and TRBJ1-4, with D perhaps TRBD1 (6 bases). V was trimmed by 5 bases and J by 5 bases, leaving 15 bases between them. The CDR3 runs 15 residues. From germline, CDR1 is LGHDT and CDR2 YNNKEL (reference sequence). The CDR3 DNA sequence: TGTGCCAGCAGCTCTCTTAGGGGGAGAAATGAAAAACTGTTTTTT. Protein: CASSSLRGRNEKLFF. Variable domain in full (rest from reference TRBV3-1 and TRBJ1-4): DTAVSQTPKYLVTQMGNDKSIKCEQNLGHDTMYWYKQDSKKFLKIMFSYNNKELIINETVPNRFSPKSPDKAHLNLHINSLELGDSAVYFCASSSLRGRNEKLFFGSGTQLSVL.

This clonotype was recorded a few times. CDR3 amino acids: CASSPDGESHYGYTF. The CDR3, as DNA: TGTGCCAGTAGTCCCGACGGGGAGTCCCACTATGGCTACACCTTC. The chain is built from TRBV19 and TRBJ1-2, with D hard to call. Germline V lookup: CDR1 LNHDA, CDR2 SQIVND (reference sequence). The CDR3 extends over 15 amino acids. Trimming removed 5 bases from V and 3 bases from J, with 16 bases in between.

This clonotype has a count of ten or more. The chain combines TRBV6-2 or TRBV6-3 with TRBJ2-1; TRBD2 aligns across 7 bases. This CDR3 has 14 amino acids. Germline trimming cut 6 bases from V and 8 bases from J; bases unmatched to any gene: 10. The V gene's germline CDR1 is MNHEY and CDR2 SVGEGT. In DNA, the CDR3 is TGTGCCAGCAGCCGAAGCGGGAACCGCCATGAGCAGTTCTTC. It translates to CASSRSGNRHEQFF.

This sequence joins TRBV28 and TRBJ2-3; D not resolved. In germline, CDR1 is MDHEN, CDR2 SYDVKM. V was cut by 5 bases and J by 10 bases, with 13 bases left in between. This CDR3 has 12 amino acids. CDR3 coding DNA: TGTGCCAGCAGTCGTCAAAGTGGGCCGCAGTATTTT. This translates into CASSRQSGPQYF.

The chain links TRBV20-1 to TRBJ2-7; 14 bases line up with TRBD2. The length of the CDR3 is 15 residues. CDR1 and CDR2 from the germline V gene are DFQATT and SNEGSKA (reference sequence). Losses at the gene ends were 3 bases for V and 2 bases for J; bases not matched to a gene: 3. CDR3 DNA sequence: TGCAGTGCTAGCCCGGGACTAGCGGGAGCCTACGAGCAGTACTTC. Translated: CSASPGLAGAYEQYF.

This clonotype was seen repeatedly, ten times or more. The V gene is TRBV11-2, the J gene TRBJ2-3, with D maybe TRBD2 (6 bases). Deletions cut 2 bases from V and 2 bases from J, with 17 bases between. The CDR3 is made up of 17 amino acids. Germline values: CDR1 SGHAT, CDR2 FQNNGV. The CDR3 loop reads CASSLTYRGLDTDTQYF. Here the CDR3 DNA reads TGTGCCAGCAGCTTAACCTATAGGGGACTCGACACAGATACGCAGTATTTT.

This clonotype was observed many times. The chain links TRBV12-3 or TRBV12-4 to TRBJ2-1; 8 bases match TRBD2. V gave up 6 bases and J gave up 4 bases; unmatched junction bases: 5. CDR3 length: 14 amino acids. The CDR3 sequence: CASSASGHYNEQFF. DNA of the CDR3: TGTGCCAGCAGCGCTAGCGGGCATTACAATGAGCAGTTCTTC.

Ten or more counts support this clonotype. The chain has TRBV7-8 and TRBJ2-1; 9 bases are shared with TRBD1. Trimming cost V 5 bases and J 6 bases; bases outside gene matches: 5. Germline CDR1 is SGHVS and CDR2 is FQNEAQ. This CDR3 region has 14 residues. This CDR3 reads CASSPGTGFNEQFF. For the CDR3, the DNA is TGTGCCAGCAGCCCCGGGACAGGGTTCAATGAGCAGTTCTTC.

In the case of this clonotype: Given a much more abundant clone one base away, this may be a read error. V gene TRBV11-1 combines with J gene TRBJ2-1, with 12 bases fitting TRBD2. The CDR3 runs to 19 residues. Germline V gene data show CDR1 as SGHAT and CDR2 as FQDESV (reference sequence). This CDR3 is CASSLVLASGRGTYDEQFF. CDR3 nucleotide sequence: TGTGCCAGCAGCTTAGTTTTGGCTAGCGGGAGGGGAACCTACGATGAGCAGTTCTTC.

The V gene is TRBV13, the J gene TRBJ1-3, with 7 positions matching TRBD1. In germline, CDR1 is PRHDT, CDR2 FYEKMQ (reference sequence). The CDR3 sequence is 18 residues long. Trimming took 5 bases from V and 4 from J; bases not matched to a gene: 17. CDR3 amino acids: CASSPRPDRAQRGNTIYF. DNA of the CDR3: TGTGCCAGCAGCCCTCGGCCTGACAGGGCTCAACGGGGAAACACCATATATTTT.

This clonotype was observed a handful of times. This CDR3 reads CASSPPGGSGYGYTF. The CDR3 nucleotides read TGTGCCAGCAGCCCCCCAGGGGGGAGTGGCTATGGCTACACCTTC. The chain is built from TRBV12-3 or TRBV12-4 and TRBJ1-2; TRBD1 matches 7 bases. Unmatched junction bases numbered 11, after V lost 6 bases and J lost 4 bases. The CDR3 is 15 amino acids.

This clonotype was counted at least ten times. V usage is TRBV6-1 and J usage is TRBJ2-6; D is unclear. Looked up from germline, CDR1 is MNHNS and CDR2 is SASEGT. This CDR3 is 14 amino acids long. Between the trimmed V and J ends, which lost 5 bases and 6 bases, there was a span of 11 bases. The CDR3 protein is CASSPQVPANVLTF. The CDR3 DNA sequence: TGTGCCAGCAGTCCTCAGGTCCCGGCCAACGTCCTGACTTTC.

About this clonotype itself: It may be a read error: a sequence one base away is much more abundant. CDR3 region: CASSIMGGQTQYF. CDR3 nucleotides: TGTGCCAGTAGTATAATGGGGGGTCAGACCCAGTACTTC. The chain couples TRBV19 to TRBJ2-5, with a possible D match to TRBD2 (6 bases). CDR3 length: 13 amino acids. The V gene's germline CDR1 is LNHDA and CDR2 SQIVND (reference sequence). V was trimmed by 2 bases and J by 6 bases, leaving 10 bases between them.

This clonotype was seen more than once but under ten times. The chain combines TRBV12-3 or TRBV12-4 with TRBJ2-2; weak D call: TRBD1 (6 bases). V shed 7 bases and J shed 0 bases, with 12 bases lying between them. The CDR3 has 15 amino acids. The CDR3 DNA sequence: TGTGCCAGCACCGATAGGGACACGAACACCGGGGAGCTGTTTTTT. Encoded protein: CASTDRDTNTGELFF.

In this sample, this clonotype turned up many times. The gene calls are TRBV28 and TRBJ1-3; D remains unclear. V was shortened by 9 bases and J by 5 bases, with 5 bases between the two germline ends. The germline gives CDR1 MDHEN, CDR2 SYDVKM. CDR3 length equals 10 residues. The CDR3 here is CASSRNTIYF. CDR3 in DNA: TGTGCCAGTTCTAGAAACACCATATATTTT.

In its sample, this clonotype was seen many times. The gene calls are TRBV11-3 and TRBJ2-2; D remains unclear. Trimming pared 5 bases from V and 3 bases from J, leaving 4 bases between. Germline values: CDR1 SGHNT, CDR2 YENEEA. The CDR3 has 12 amino acids. Here the CDR3 reads CASSAHTGELFF. The CDR3 DNA is TGTGCCAGCAGCGCACACACCGGGGAGCTGTTTTTT.

There are many counts of this clonotype. The chain employs TRBV28 and TRBJ2-2; TRBD1 agrees at 10 bases. This CDR3 is 17 amino acids long. Germline lookup yields CDR1 MDHEN and CDR2 SYDVKM. The ends lost 5 bases at V and 7 bases at J; junction bases unmatched: 13. CDR3 residues: CASSGPLGQGVSGELFF. The CDR3 DNA follows: TGTGCCAGCAGTGGGCCCTTAGGACAGGGGGTTAGCGGGGAGCTGTTTTTT.